The sequence of this TCR beta chain was determined in a study of preoperative IRX-2 immunotherapy in early breast cancer. Treatment given: preoperative locoregional IRX-2 cytokine immunotherapy. Patients received preoperative, locoregional IRX-2 cytokine immunotherapy in a phase Ib study. The method was immunoSEQ multiplex PCR; TCRdb's version includes in-frame clones alone and lacks a portion of them. The sample shows 32,000 or so clones, roughly four fifths of them seen only once. Deletions cut 5 bases from V and 8 bases from J, with 13 bases between. The CDR3 covers 13 residues. Germline V lookup: CDR1 MDHEN, CDR2 SYDVKM. This clone occurred once.

The V call is TRBV28, the J call TRBJ1-5; D gene uncertain. The sample consisted of lymph node tissue, taken from a patient treated with IRX-2 immunotherapy. This TCR came from a human donor with breast cancer. The CDR3 DNA reads as TGTGCCAGCAGTGAGACCCCGGGAGAGCCCCAGCATTTT. It yields the protein CASSETPGEPQHF. The variable domain in full, completed from reference TRBV28 and TRBJ1-5, reads DVKVTQSSRYLVKRTGEKVFLECVQDMDHENMFWYRQDPGLGLRLIYFSYDVKMKEKGDIPEGYSVSREKKERFSLILESASTNQTSMYLCASSETPGEPQHFGDGTRLSIL.